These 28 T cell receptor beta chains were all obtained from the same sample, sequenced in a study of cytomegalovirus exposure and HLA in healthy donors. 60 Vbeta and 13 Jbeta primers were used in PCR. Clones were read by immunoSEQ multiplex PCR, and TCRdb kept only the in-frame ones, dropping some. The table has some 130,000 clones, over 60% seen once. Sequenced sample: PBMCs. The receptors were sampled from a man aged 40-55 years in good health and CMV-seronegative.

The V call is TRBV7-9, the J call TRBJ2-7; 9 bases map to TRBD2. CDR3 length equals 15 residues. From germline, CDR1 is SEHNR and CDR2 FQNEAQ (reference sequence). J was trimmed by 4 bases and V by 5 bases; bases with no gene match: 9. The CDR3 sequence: CASSPPAGGIYEQYF. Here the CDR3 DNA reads TGTGCCAGCAGCCCACCTGCGGGAGGGATTTACGAGCAGTACTTC.

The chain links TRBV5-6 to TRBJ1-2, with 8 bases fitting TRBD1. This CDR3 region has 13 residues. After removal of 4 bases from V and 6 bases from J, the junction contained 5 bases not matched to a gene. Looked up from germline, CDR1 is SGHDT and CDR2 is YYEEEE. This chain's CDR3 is CASSGDRWDGYTF. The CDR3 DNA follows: TGTGCCAGCAGCGGGGACAGGTGGGATGGCTACACCTTC. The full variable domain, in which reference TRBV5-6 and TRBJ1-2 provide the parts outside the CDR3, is DAGVTQSPTHLIKTRGQQVTLRCSPKSGHDTVSWYQQALGQGPQFIFQYYEEEERQRGNFPDRFSGHQFPNYSSELNVNALLLGDSALYLCASSGDRWDGYTFGSGTRLTVV.

The CDR3 loop reads CSVKTGIGYEQYF. The CDR3 DNA follows: TGCAGCGTCAAAACAGGGATCGGCTACGAGCAGTACTTC. The rearrangement joins TRBV29-1 to TRBJ2-7; possible D gene TRBD1, 6 bases. Trimming removed 6 bases from V and 3 bases from J, with 15 bases in between. This CDR3 comprises 13 residues. Germline V gives CDR1 SQVTM, CDR2 ANQGSEA.

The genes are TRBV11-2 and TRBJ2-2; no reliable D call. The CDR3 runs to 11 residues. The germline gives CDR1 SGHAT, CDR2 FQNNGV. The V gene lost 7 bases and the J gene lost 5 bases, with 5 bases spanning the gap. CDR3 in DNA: TGTGCCAGCACCGTTACCGGGGAGCTGTTTTTT. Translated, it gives CASTVTGELFF.

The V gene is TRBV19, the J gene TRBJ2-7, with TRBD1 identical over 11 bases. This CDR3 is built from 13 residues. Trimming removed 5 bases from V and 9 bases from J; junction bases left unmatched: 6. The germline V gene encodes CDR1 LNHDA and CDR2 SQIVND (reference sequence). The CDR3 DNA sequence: TGTGCCAGTAGTCTCGGGACAGGGGGTGGGCAGTACTTC. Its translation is CASSLGTGGGQYF.

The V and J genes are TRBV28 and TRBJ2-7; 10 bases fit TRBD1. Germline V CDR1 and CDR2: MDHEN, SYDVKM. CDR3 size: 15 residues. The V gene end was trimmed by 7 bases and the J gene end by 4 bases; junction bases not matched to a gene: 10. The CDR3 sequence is CASIRRDRGRYEQYF. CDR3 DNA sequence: TGTGCCAGCATCCGCCGGGACAGGGGCCGTTACGAGCAGTACTTC.

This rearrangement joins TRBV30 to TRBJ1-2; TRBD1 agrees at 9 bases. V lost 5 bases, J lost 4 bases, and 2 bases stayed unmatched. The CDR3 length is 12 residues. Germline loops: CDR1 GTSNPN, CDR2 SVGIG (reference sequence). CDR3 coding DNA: TGTGCCTGGGAACAGGGGGCCTATGGCTACACCTTC. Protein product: CAWEQGAYGYTF.

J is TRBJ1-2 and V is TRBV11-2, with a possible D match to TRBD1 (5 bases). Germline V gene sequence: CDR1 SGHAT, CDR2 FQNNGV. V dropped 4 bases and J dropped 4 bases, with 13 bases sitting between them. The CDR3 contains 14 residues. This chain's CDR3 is CASSSLDTIYGYTF. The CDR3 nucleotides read TGTGCCAGCAGCTCCCTGGACACGATCTATGGCTACACCTTC.

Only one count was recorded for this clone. CDR3 DNA sequence: TGTGCCAGCAGTGTGGGACAGGGGGACGGCTACACCTTC. It translates to CASSVGQGDGYTF. V gene TRBV28 combines with J gene TRBJ1-2; 11 bases align to TRBD1. CDR1 and CDR2 from the germline V gene are MDHEN and SYDVKM. The CDR3 loop spans 13 amino acids. V was pared by 5 bases and J by 8 bases, with 4 bases of the junction left unmatched.

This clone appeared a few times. The CDR3 protein is CASSRPASGGFPSTDTQYF. Written as DNA, the CDR3 is TGTGCCAGCAGCAGACCTGCTAGCGGGGGGTTCCCTAGCACAGATACGCAGTATTTT. The chain employs TRBV21-1 and TRBJ2-3; the D call TRBD2 from the table was never checked on the DNA. TRBV21-1 is designated a pseudogene. The CDR3 is 19 residues long.

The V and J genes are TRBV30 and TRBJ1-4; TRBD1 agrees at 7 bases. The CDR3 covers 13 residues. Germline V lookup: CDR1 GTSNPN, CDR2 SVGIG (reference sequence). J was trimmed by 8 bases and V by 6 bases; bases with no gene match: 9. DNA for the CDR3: TGTGCCTGTCGACAGGGTCCTGGAGAAAAACTGTTTTTT. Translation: CACRQGPGEKLFF. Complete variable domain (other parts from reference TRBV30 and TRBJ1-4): SQTIHQWPATLVQPVGSPLSLECTVEGTSNPNLYWYRQAAGRGLQLLFYSVGIGQISSEVPQNLSASRPQDRQFILSSKKLLLSDSGFYLCACRQGPGEKLFFGSGTQLSVL.

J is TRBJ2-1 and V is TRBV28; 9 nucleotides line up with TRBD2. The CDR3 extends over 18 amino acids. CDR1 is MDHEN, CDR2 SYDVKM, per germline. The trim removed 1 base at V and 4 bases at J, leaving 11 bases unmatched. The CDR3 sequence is CASSLSLSEAGGYNEQFF. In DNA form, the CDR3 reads TGTGCCAGCAGTTTATCTCTGTCGGAAGCGGGAGGATACAATGAGCAGTTCTTC.

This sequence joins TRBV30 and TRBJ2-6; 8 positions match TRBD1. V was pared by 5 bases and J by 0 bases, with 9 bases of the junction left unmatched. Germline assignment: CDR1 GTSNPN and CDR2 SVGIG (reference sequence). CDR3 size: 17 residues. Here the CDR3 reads CAWDRDRQNSGANVLTF. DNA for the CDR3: TGTGCCTGGGATCGGGACAGGCAAAACTCTGGGGCCAACGTCCTGACTTTC.

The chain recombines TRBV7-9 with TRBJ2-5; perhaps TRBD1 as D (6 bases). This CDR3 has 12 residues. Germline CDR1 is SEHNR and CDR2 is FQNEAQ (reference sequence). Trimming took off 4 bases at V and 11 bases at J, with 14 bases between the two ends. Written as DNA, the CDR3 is TGTGCCAGCAGCTCTAGGGGGACAAATCAGTACTTC. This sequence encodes CASSSRGTNQYF.

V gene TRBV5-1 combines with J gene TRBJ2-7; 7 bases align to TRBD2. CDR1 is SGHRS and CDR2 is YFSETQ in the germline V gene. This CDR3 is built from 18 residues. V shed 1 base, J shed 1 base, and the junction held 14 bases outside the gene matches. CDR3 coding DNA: TGCGCCAGCAGCTTGAGGGGAGGGTTCGACGGGGGGTCCTACGAGCAGTACTTC. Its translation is CASSLRGGFDGGSYEQYF.

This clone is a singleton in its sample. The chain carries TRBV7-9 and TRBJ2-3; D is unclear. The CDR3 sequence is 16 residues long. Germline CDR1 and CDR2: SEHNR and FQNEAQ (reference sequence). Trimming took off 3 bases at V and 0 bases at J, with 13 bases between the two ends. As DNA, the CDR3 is TGTGCCAGCAGCTTTTTAGGCGGATCTAGCACAGATACGCAGTATTTT. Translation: CASSFLGGSSTDTQYF.

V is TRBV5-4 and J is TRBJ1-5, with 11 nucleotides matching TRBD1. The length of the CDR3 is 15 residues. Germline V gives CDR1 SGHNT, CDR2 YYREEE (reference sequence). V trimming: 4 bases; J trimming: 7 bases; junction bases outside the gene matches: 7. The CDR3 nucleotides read TGTGCCAGCAGCGCCGGACAGGGGGCCAACCAGCCCCAGCATTTT. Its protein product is CASSAGQGANQPQHF.

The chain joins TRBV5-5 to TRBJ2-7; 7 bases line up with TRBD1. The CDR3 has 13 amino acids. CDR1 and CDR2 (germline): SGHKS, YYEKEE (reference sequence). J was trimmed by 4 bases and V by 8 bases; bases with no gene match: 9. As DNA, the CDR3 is TGTGCCAGTTGGGCAGGGGGAAGGTACGAGCAGTACTTC. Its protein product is CASWAGGRYEQYF.

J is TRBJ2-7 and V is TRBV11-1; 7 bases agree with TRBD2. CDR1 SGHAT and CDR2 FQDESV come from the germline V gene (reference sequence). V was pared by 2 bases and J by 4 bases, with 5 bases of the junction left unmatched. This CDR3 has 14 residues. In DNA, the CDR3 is TGTGCCAGCAGCTTACGACACGGGGGGTACGAGCAGTACTTC. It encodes CASSLRHGGYEQYF.

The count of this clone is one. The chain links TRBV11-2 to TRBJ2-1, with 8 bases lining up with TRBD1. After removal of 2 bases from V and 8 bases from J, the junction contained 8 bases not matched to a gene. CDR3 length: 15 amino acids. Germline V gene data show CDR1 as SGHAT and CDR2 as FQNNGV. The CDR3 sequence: CASSLSTGELHEQFF. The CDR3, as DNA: TGTGCCAGCAGCTTATCGACAGGGGAGCTCCATGAGCAGTTCTTC.

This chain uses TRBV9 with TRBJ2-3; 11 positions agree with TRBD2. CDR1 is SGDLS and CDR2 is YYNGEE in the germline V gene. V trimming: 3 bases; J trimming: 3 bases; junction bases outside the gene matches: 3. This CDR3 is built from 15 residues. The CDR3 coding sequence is TGTGCCAGCAGCGCCGGGACTAGCGGTACAGATACGCAGTATTTT. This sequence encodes CASSAGTSGTDTQYF.

This chain's CDR3 is CASSPPGGAGGISYNEQFF. The CDR3 nucleotides read TGTGCCAGCAGCCCCCCCGGGGGGGCGGGAGGGATTTCCTACAATGAGCAGTTCTTC. The chain employs TRBV7-6 and TRBJ2-1; 9 nucleotides agree with TRBD2. In germline, CDR1 is SGHVS, CDR2 FNYEAQ. The CDR3 totals 19 residues. V trimming: 5 bases; J trimming: 1 base; junction bases outside the gene matches: 15.

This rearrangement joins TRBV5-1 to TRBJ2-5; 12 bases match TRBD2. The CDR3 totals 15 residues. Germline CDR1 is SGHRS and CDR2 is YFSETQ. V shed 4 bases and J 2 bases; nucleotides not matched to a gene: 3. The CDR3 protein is CASSPSGRAQETQYF. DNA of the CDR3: TGCGCCAGCAGCCCTAGCGGGAGGGCGCAAGAGACCCAGTACTTC.

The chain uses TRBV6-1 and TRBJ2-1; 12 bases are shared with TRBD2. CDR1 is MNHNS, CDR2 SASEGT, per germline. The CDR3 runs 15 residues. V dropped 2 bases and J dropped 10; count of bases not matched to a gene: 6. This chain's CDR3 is CASSERLAGVGEQFF. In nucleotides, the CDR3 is TGTGCCAGCAGTGAAAGACTAGCGGGAGTGGGGGAGCAGTTCTTC.

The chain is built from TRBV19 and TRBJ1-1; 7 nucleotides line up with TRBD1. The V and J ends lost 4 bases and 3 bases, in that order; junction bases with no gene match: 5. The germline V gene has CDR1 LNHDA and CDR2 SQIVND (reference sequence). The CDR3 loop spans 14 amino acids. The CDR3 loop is CASSRDRAYTEAFF. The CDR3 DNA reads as TGTGCCAGTAGTAGAGACAGGGCCTACACTGAAGCTTTCTTT.

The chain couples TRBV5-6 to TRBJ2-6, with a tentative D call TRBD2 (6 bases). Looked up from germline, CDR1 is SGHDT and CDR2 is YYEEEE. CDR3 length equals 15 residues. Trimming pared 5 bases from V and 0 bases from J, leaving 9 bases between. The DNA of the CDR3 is TGTGCCAGCAGAGACGGGGGCTCTGGGGCCAACGTCCTGACTTTC. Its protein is CASRDGGSGANVLTF.

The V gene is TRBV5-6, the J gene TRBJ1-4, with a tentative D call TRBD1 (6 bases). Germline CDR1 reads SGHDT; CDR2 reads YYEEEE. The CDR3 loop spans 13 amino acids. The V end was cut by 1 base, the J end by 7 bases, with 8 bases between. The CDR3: CASSLKGVEKLFF. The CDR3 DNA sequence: TGTGCCAGCAGCTTGAAGGGGGTTGAAAAACTGTTTTTT.

The CDR3 bases are TGTGCCAGCAGTGATTTGACAGGGGATGTTTCACCCCTCCACTTT. This encodes CASSDLTGDVSPLHF. The rearrangement joins TRBV25-1 to TRBJ1-6; TRBD1 matches 8 bases. J gave up 9 bases and V 3 bases, and 7 bases lay outside the gene matches. Germline assignment: CDR1 MGHDK and CDR2 SYGVNS. This CDR3 spans 15 amino acids.